This TCR beta chain was profiled in a study of cytomegalovirus exposure and HLA in healthy donors. Overall study context: Assignment to the Caucasian-associated ancestry cluster applied to around four fifths of the approximately 360 genotyped donors.

CDR3 length: 12 amino acids. The V gene end was trimmed by 4 bases and the J gene end by 6 bases; junction bases not matched to a gene: 4. The germline V gene encodes CDR1 SGHRS and CDR2 YFSETQ. Amplification used 60 Vbeta primers and 13 Jbeta primers. Sequencing was performed with immunoSEQ multiplex PCR; in TCRdb, only in-frame clones are kept and a portion is missing. The sample lists around 100,000 clones, 77% occurring once. This rearrangement joins TRBV5-1 to TRBJ2-7, with TRBD2 identical over 7 bases. This clonotype originated in a male donor in good health and CMV-seropositive. Sequenced material: PBMCs. This chain's CDR3 is CASSRGELEQYF. In DNA, the CDR3 is TGCGCCAGCAGCCGGGGGGAACTCGAGCAGTACTTC.